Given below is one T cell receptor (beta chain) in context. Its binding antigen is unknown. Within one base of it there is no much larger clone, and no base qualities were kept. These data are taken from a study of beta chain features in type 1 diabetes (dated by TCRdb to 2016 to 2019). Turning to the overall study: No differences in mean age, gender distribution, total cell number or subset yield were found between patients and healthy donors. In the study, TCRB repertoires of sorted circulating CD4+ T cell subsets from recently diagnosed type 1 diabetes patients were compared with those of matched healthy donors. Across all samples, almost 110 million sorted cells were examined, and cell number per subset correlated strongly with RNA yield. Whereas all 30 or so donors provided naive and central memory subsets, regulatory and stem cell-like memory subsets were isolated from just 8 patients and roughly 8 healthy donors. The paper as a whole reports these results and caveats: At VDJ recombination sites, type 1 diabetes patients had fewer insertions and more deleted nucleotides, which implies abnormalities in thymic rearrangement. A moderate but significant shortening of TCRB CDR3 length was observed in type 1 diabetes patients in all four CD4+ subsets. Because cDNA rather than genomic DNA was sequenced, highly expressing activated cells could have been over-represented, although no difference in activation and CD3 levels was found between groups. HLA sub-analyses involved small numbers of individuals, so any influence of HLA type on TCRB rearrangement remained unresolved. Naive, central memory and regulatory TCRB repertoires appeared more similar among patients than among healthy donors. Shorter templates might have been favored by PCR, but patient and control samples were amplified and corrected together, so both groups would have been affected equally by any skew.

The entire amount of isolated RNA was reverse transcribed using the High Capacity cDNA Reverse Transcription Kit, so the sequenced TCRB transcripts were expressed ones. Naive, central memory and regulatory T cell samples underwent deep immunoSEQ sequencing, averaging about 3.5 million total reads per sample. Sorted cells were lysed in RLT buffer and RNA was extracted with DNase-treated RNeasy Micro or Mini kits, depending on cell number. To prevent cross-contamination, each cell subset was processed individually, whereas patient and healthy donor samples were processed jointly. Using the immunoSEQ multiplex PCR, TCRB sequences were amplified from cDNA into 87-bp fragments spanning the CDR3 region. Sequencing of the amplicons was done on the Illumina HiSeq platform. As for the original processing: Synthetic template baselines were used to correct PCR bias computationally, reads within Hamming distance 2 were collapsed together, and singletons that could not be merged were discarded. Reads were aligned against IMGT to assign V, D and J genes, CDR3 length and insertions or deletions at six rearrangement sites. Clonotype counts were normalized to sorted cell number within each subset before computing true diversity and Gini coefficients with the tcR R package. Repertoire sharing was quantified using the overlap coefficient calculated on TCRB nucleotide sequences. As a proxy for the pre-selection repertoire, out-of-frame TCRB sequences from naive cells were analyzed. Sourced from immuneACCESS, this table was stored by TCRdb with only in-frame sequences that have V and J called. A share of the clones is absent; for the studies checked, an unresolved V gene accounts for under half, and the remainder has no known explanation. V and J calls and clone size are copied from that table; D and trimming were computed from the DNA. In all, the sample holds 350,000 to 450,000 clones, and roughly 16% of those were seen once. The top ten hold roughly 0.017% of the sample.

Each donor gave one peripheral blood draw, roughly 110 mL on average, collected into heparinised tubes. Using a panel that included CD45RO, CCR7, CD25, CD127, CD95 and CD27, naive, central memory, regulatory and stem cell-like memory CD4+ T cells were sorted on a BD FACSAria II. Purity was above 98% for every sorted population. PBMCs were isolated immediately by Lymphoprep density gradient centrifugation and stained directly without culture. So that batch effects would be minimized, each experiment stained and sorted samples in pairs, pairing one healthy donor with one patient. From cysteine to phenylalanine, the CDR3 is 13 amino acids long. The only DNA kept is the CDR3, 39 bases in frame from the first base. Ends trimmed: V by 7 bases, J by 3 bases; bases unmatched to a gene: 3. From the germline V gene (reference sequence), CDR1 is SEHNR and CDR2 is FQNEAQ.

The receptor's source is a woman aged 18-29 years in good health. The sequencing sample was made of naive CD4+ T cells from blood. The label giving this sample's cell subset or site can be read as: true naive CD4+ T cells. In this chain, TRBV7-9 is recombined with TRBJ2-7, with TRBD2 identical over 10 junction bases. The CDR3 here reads CASTGLADYEQYF. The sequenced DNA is TGTGCCAGCACAGGACTAGCGGACTACGAGCAGTACTTC. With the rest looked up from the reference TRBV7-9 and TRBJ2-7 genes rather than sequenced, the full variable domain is DTGVSQNPRHKITKRGQNVTFRCDPISEHNRLYWYRQTLGQGPEFLTYFQNEAQLEKSRLLSDRFSAERPKGSFSTLEIQRTEQGDSAMYLCASTGLADYEQYFGPGTRLTVT.